This T cell receptor (beta chain) stems from a study of human T cells and chemical hapten exposure (dated by TCRdb to about 2021). Looking at the study overall: For sensitization, 2% DPC in acetone was applied to an approximately 2 cm by approximately 2 cm area of upper inner arm skin. Throughout the study period of about 22 weeks, patients also received therapeutic DPC doses to the scalp every week. Patch testing was done on the upper back using Finn chambers containing 0.01% DPC, and results were scored after 6 days according to International Contact Dermatitis Research Group standards. The patient cohort, mostly female, included alopecia areata with under or over 50% scalp involvement, alopecia totalis and alopecia universalis. Libraries were pooled for sequencing, and per-sample TCR yields varied mainly because of small differences in library volumes within the pool. This study followed changes in the peripheral blood TCR repertoire in vivo during primary and secondary sensitization of alopecia patients to the hapten diphenylcyclopropenone (DPC). Blood was sampled from patients pre-sensitization (week 0) and at 2, 6 and about 24 weeks after DPC sensitization. Around 30 alopecia patients provided blood for TCR sequencing at one to four time points (pre-sensitization, 2, 6 and 24 weeks). What the study reported, not specific to this receptor: The number of PT1 expanded TCRs positively correlated with patch test score, significant at thresholds 8, 16 and 32 but not 4. Repeated subsampling changed both the strength of the expansion versus patch-test correlation and the threshold at which that correlation became significant. Because all patients had alopecia, a presumed autoimmune disease, the immune response of the patients might differ from that of healthy individuals. Expanded TCRs formed significantly more large CDR3 similarity clusters than pre-sensitization or healthy control sets, consistent with antigen-driven responses. The number of TCRs above 1 in 1000 frequency did not change with DPC sensitization; there was no evidence of global repertoire structure alterations.

The library relied on RACE. Sequenced on a NextSeq 500. During library preparation, unique molecular identifiers were attached to individual cDNA molecules so that TCRs could be counted in a quantitative, reproducible way. For every blood RNA sample, sequencing covered both the TCR alpha and TCR beta chains. The authors' analysis ran thus. A median of roughly 99,000 TCRs per sample was observed, with a range of about 20,000 to 750,000. V, J and CDR3 annotation of the TCR reads was performed with the Decombinator software suite. To make PS versus PT1 abundance plots, every sample was subsampled to the same number of TCRs (28,000). TCRs were defined as expanded if absent before sensitization and observed at least eight times at the 2-week time point. The raw public data were reprocessed by TCRdb itself: fastp quality trimming at Q25, MiXCR clonotype calling, in-frame beta chains only. Rows with a matching CDR3 protein are joined into one entry that keeps the most common DNA and genes. These V and J calls derive from TCRdb rather than the authors' analysis. The sample includes about 360,000 distinct CDR3 sequences, with roughly 5% observed a single time. 2% to 2.5% of the sample comes from the top ten.

The CDR3 starts with the cysteine, ends with the phenylalanine, and has 14 residues. The DNA shown is the 42-base CDR3, in frame from base 1. V loses 1 base of germline sequence and J loses 2 bases, and the interval between the two ends is 9 bases. As encoded in the germline V gene (reference sequence), CDR1 is DFQATT while CDR2 is SNEGSKA. Reading the label with the study, this specimen's time point is: patch test 1, 2 weeks after DPC sensitization. The treatment or condition label, as the study defines it: therapeutic diphenylcyclopropenone sensitization with weekly scalp DPC. At each patch-test visit, blood was drawn before the patch test was applied. Patients were considered eligible if aged 18 to 70, diagnosed with alopecia and deemed suitable for DPC therapy, and patients were excluded if pregnant. Total RNA was extracted from unfractionated whole blood that had been collected in Tempus Blood RNA tubes.

This clonotype showed up just a few times. What antigen it recognizes has not been identified. No base quality values were provided; no much bigger clone lies one nucleotide off. The V gene is TRBV20-1 and the J gene is TRBJ1-5, with TRBD1 tentatively as D gene (6 bases match). This TCR derives from a woman aged 50 to 65 with alopecia areata. Some clones in this sample may be carry-over from other donors' samples. This specimen consisted of whole blood, obtained in connection with sensitization to the hapten diphenylcyclopropenone (DPC). CDR3 region: CSARVGAGNQPQHF. The sequenced DNA: TGCAGTGCTAGAGTGGGGGCGGGCAATCAGCCCCAGCATTTT.